This entry lists 8 T cell receptor beta chains sequenced from one sample in a study of CD8 T cells in ankylosing spondylitis. TCRdb re-called the 5' RACE reads through MiXCR, storing one row per CDR3 protein. Of approximately 220,000 distinct CDR3 sequences detected, under 30% appear once; the ten largest clones hold approximately 6.6%. Sequencing was done on a sample of blood, either unsorted or a sorted T cell fraction (not recorded which). These TCRs come from a male donor with ankylosing spondylitis or in good health (not recorded which).

The chain is built from TRBV20-1 and TRBJ2-3; D perhaps matches TRBD2 (5 bases). Trimming left V 3 bases short and J 6 bases short, with 13 bases between. Germline V gene data show CDR1 as DFQATT and CDR2 as SNEGSKA (reference sequence). This CDR3 is 13 amino acids long. The DNA of the CDR3 is TGCAGTGCTAGTTACGGGAAGGACGATACGCAGTATTTT. Encoded protein: CSASYGKDDTQYF.

The rearrangement links TRBV20-1 to TRBJ2-7; 12 nucleotides line up with TRBD1. V was pared by 4 bases and J by 3 bases, with 13 bases of the junction left unmatched. Germline lookup yields CDR1 DFQATT and CDR2 SNEGSKA (reference sequence). CDR3 length: 17 amino acids. Written as DNA, the CDR3 is TGCAGTGCTACCGGGACAGGGGGCACCTCACGGCTCTACGAGCAGTACTTC. Translated: CSATGTGGTSRLYEQYF.

In regard to this clonotype: The junction and the germline gene differ at one end; a read error may be behind it. The gene calls are TRBV7-7 and TRBJ1-5; TRBD1 aligns across 11 bases. Germline-derived CDR1 and CDR2 are SSHAT and FNYEAQ (reference sequence). CDR3 length: 19 residues. The CDR3 DNA follows: TGTGCTAGCAGCTTAGTGCAGGACAGGGGGCCTGTAGGCAATCAGCCCCAGCATTTT. As protein: CASSLVQDRGPVGNQPQHF.

The chain uses TRBV19 and TRBJ2-1; tentatively, D is TRBD1 (6 bases). Germline V CDR1 and CDR2: LNHDA, SQIVND (reference sequence). V lost 6 bases, J lost 5 bases, and 14 bases lay in between. The CDR3 loop spans 14 amino acids. The CDR3 sequence: CASSPRGWDNEQFF. The CDR3 DNA reads TGTGCCAGTAGCCCTAGGGGGTGGGACAATGAGCAGTTCTTC.

This clonotype occurred many times. The rearrangement uses TRBV5-6 and TRBJ2-5; D unresolved. The CDR3 loop spans 15 amino acids. Germline-derived CDR1 and CDR2 are SGHDT and YYEEEE. V gave up 1 base and J gave up 0 bases, with 10 bases separating them. CDR3 amino acids: CASSLIWADQETQYF. CDR3 bases: TGTGCCAGCAGCTTGATATGGGCAGACCAAGAGACCCAGTACTTC.

J is TRBJ2-6 and V is TRBV5-1; 7 positions agree with TRBD1. The CDR3 totals 17 residues. The V and J ends lost 4 bases and 0 bases, in that order; junction bases with no gene match: 7. Per germline, CDR1 SGHRS and CDR2 YFSETQ. CDR3 amino acids: CASSIRTGSSGANVLTF. In nucleotides, the CDR3 is TGCGCCAGCAGCATAAGGACAGGCAGCTCTGGGGCCAACGTCCTGACTTTC. Variable domain in full (rest from reference TRBV5-1 and TRBJ2-6): KAGVTQTPRYLIKTRGQQVTLSCSPISGHRSVSWYQQTPGQGLQFLFEYFSETQRNKGNFPGRFSGRQFSNSRSEMNVSTLELGDSALYLCASSIRTGSSGANVLTFGAGSRLTVL.

This clonotype was seen at least ten times. The chain is built from TRBV15 and TRBJ2-1; D is unclear. The CDR3 covers 12 residues. The germline CDR1 and CDR2 sequences are LNHNV and YYDKDF (reference sequence). V was shortened by 0 bases and J by 10 bases, with 7 bases between the two germline ends. DNA of the CDR3: TGTGCCACCAGCAGAGATGAAGGGGAGCAGTTCTTC. Its translation is CATSRDEGEQFF.

The J gene is TRBJ1-2, the V gene TRBV6-1; no clear D gene. Germline CDR1 is MNHNS and CDR2 is SASEGT. The CDR3 loop spans 13 amino acids. Trimming removed 6 bases at V and 5 bases at J, with 13 bases between. CDR3 residues: CASSTGPSYGYTF. CDR3 sequence (DNA): TGTGCCAGCAGCACCGGCCCTTCATATGGCTACACCTTC.